The source of this T cell receptor beta chain is a study of blood T cell repertoires in COVID-19. Study background: Some COVID-19 samples were acute and others convalescent; all came from the United States, Italy and Spain. Sources were T cells, B-cell-depleted T cells, or PBMCs; the material itself was cDNA or gDNA.

The CDR3 length is 13 residues. V was cut by 2 bases and J by 6 bases, with 11 bases left in between. Germline V gene data show CDR1 as LGHDT and CDR2 as YNNKEL (reference sequence). Original data processing: By means of reference gene primer amplification, nucleated cell counts were estimated. Method: immunoSEQ multiplex PCR; TCRdb's copy keeps in-frame clones and lacks some. V, J and clone size are taken as reported in that table, and D and trimming were inferred from the DNA itself. The data show 90,000 or so clones, around 87% seen once. The chain combines TRBV3-1 (or the pseudogene TRBV3-2) with TRBJ2-7; tentatively, D is TRBD2 (7 bases). Specimen: peripheral blood. This TCR was recovered from a woman older than 75 with active or convalescent COVID-19. CDR3 DNA sequence: TGTGCCAGCAGCCAACGGGGGGCTGGCGAGCAGTACTTC. Translation: CASSQRGAGEQYF.